Following are 16 T cell receptor beta chains from one sample sequenced in a study of T cells after yellow fever vaccination. TCRdb analysed the 5' RACE reads with MiXCR anew, one entry per CDR3 protein. Among about 130,000 distinct CDR3 sequences, more than 6.5% were seen once, and the ten largest hold around 2.5%. The sample in question was CD4+ T cells sorted from PBMCs, obtained approximately 11 days after the first yellow fever vaccination. The source is a man in his late teens or twenties who received the YFV17D yellow fever vaccine.

This clonotype was detected ten times or more. The chain carries TRBV6-2 or TRBV6-3 and TRBJ2-3; the D is unclear. This CDR3 comprises 13 residues. V was clipped by 9 bases and J by 2 bases, with 12 bases between them. Germline V lookup: CDR1 MNHEY, CDR2 SVGEGT. The CDR3 is CARIGPNTDTQYF. Here the CDR3 DNA reads TGTGCCAGGATTGGGCCGAACACAGATACGCAGTATTTT.

This clonotype was counted between two and nine times. The chain's CDR3 is CASSISGQLAKNIQYF. For the CDR3, the DNA is TGTGCCAGTAGTATCTCAGGGCAGCTAGCCAAAAACATTCAGTACTTC. This rearrangement joins TRBV19 to TRBJ2-4, with D perhaps TRBD1 (5 bases). CDR1 is LNHDA, CDR2 SQIVND, per germline (reference sequence). The CDR3 length is 16 residues. V was shortened by 3 bases and J by 0 bases, with 12 bases between the two germline ends.

This clonotype was seen at least ten times. The chain employs TRBV11-1 and TRBJ2-5, with 11 bases fitting TRBD2. The CDR3 covers 16 residues. J gave up 4 bases and V 5 bases, and 9 bases lay outside the gene matches. Germline CDR1 is SGHAT and CDR2 is FQDESV (reference sequence). The CDR3 DNA follows: TGTGCCAGCAGCCTAGTCGCAGGACTAGCGGGAGAGACCCAGTACTTC. Protein product: CASSLVAGLAGETQYF.

This clonotype appeared many times. This sequence joins TRBV18 and TRBJ2-4; a possible D gene is TRBD2 (5 bases). The V end was cut by 0 bases, the J end by 2 bases, with 8 bases between. The V gene's germline CDR1 is KGHSH and CDR2 LQKENI. This CDR3 has 15 residues. The CDR3 sequence: CASSPPAGPKNIQYF. As DNA, the CDR3 is TGTGCCAGCTCACCACCTGCGGGTCCCAAAAACATTCAGTACTTC. Supplemented by reference TRBV18 and TRBJ2-4, the full variable domain reads NAGVMQNPRHLVRRRGQEARLRCSPMKGHSHVYWYRQLPEEGLKFMVYLQKENIIDESGMPKERFSAEFPKEGPSILRIQQVVRGDSAAYFCASSPPAGPKNIQYFGAGTRLSVL.

This clonotype was recorded a few times. CDR3 in DNA: TGCAGTGCTTGGTTTGGGGACAGATCTAATCAGCCCCAGCATTTT. The encoded protein is CSAWFGDRSNQPQHF. V and J are TRBV20-1 and TRBJ1-5, with 7 bases lining up with TRBD1. There are 15 residues in the CDR3. Germline V gene lookup returns CDR1 DFQATT and CDR2 SNEGSKA (reference sequence). The V and J ends lost 5 bases and 4 bases, in that order; junction bases with no gene match: 11.

This clonotype appeared many times. The chain uses TRBV2 and TRBJ1-1, with a weak D call TRBD1 (6 bases). The germline V gene encodes CDR1 SNHLY and CDR2 FYNNEI. This CDR3 spans 14 amino acids. V was trimmed by 4 bases and J by 1 base, leaving 10 bases between them. This chain's CDR3 is CASSAQGENTEAFF. The CDR3 coding sequence is TGTGCCAGCAGTGCACAGGGAGAGAACACTGAAGCTTTCTTT.

In this sample, this clonotype turned up many times. The chain combines TRBV18 with TRBJ1-2, with D uncertain. The CDR3 consists of 13 residues. Trimming left V 1 base short and J 6 bases short, with 9 bases between. The V gene's germline CDR1 is KGHSH and CDR2 LQKENI. CDR3 DNA: TGTGCCAGCTCACCACGGGTGGGCCATGGCTACACCTTC. Translation: CASSPRVGHGYTF. The full variable domain, its missing parts supplied by reference TRBV18 and TRBJ1-2, is NAGVMQNPRHLVRRRGQEARLRCSPMKGHSHVYWYRQLPEEGLKFMVYLQKENIIDESGMPKERFSAEFPKEGPSILRIQQVVRGDSAAYFCASSPRVGHGYTFGSGTRLTVV.

Of note for this clonotype: This may be a read error, as it is one base from a much larger clone. The chain joins TRBV27 to TRBJ2-1; 7 bases align to TRBD2. CDR3 size: 17 residues. In germline, CDR1 is MNHEY, CDR2 SMNVEV (reference sequence). CDR3 in amino acids: CACSSSTRARGDNEQFF. The CDR3 DNA follows: TGTGCCTGCAGTTCTTCGACAAGGGCCCGGGGGGACAATGAGCAGTTCTTC.

This clonotype was recorded many times. The rearrangement joins TRBV7-2 to TRBJ1-2; 7 positions match TRBD1. This CDR3 contains 15 residues. The germline V gene has CDR1 SGHTA and CDR2 FQGNSA. The trim removed 5 bases at V and 1 base at J, leaving 7 bases unmatched. CDR3 sequence (DNA): TGTGCCAGCAGCGCGGACAGGCCTTTTAACTATGGCTACACCTTC. Translation gives CASSADRPFNYGYTF.

This clonotype has a handful of counts. The chain has TRBV20-1 and TRBJ1-2, with a weak D call TRBD1 (5 bases). The CDR3 consists of 14 residues. Germline V gene lookup returns CDR1 DFQATT and CDR2 SNEGSKA (reference sequence). Trimming cost V 0 bases and J 8 bases, with 16 bases left between them. This CDR3 is CSARDLGASGGYTF. CDR3 nucleotides: TGCAGTGCTAGAGATCTCGGGGCATCTGGGGGCTACACCTTC.

Many counts were recorded for this clonotype. The chain employs TRBV20-1 and TRBJ1-1, with 9 bases aligning to TRBD1. Germline CDR1 reads DFQATT; CDR2 reads SNEGSKA (reference sequence). V lost 0 bases to trimming and J lost 4 bases; unmatched junction nucleotides: 6. The CDR3 is 15 amino acids. The CDR3 DNA sequence: TGCAGTGCTAGAGAGGTTCGGACAGGGGCCACTGAAGCTTTCTTT. Residues: CSAREVRTGATEAFF.

The table lists this clonotype with many counts. The junction and the germline gene differ at one end; a read error may be behind it. V and J are TRBV12-3 or TRBV12-4 and TRBJ1-5; D remains unclear. This CDR3 contains 13 residues. The CDR3, as DNA: TGTGCCAGCAGCCCCAACGACGCGGATCCTGAAGATTTT. It translates to CASSPNDADPEDF.

Ten or more counts support this clonotype. The V gene is TRBV7-8, the J gene TRBJ1-2; D remains ambiguous. The CDR3 is 15 amino acids. Deletions cut 0 bases from V and 5 bases from J, with 13 bases between. Germline loops: CDR1 SGHVS, CDR2 FQNEAQ. CDR3 DNA sequence: TGTGCCAGCAGCTTAGCGCAACGGGCTGGGTATGGCTACACCTTC. Translating gives CASSLAQRAGYGYTF.

This clonotype was recorded many times. The chain carries TRBV20-1 and TRBJ2-3; D unresolved. Trimming took off 6 bases at V and 2 bases at J, with 9 bases between the two ends. The length of the CDR3 is 12 residues. Per the germline V gene, CDR1 is DFQATT and CDR2 is SNEGSKA (reference sequence). The CDR3 sequence: CSAGQNTDTQYF. The DNA for the CDR3 is TGCAGTGCAGGCCAAAACACAGATACGCAGTATTTT.

In this sample, this clonotype turned up many times. The genes are TRBV7-2 and TRBJ2-7; 8 bases are a match to TRBD2. The J segment lost 2 bases and the V segment lost 3 bases, leaving 6 bases of the junction unmatched. Germline V gene sequence: CDR1 SGHTA, CDR2 FQGNSA. The CDR3 length is 15 residues. Here the CDR3 DNA reads TGTGCCAGCAGCTTCTCAGCGGGGGACCCCTACGAGCAGTACTTC. Its protein product is CASSFSAGDPYEQYF.

This clonotype was counted at least ten times. The rearrangement uses TRBV19 and TRBJ2-5; 10 bases fit TRBD1. Looked up from germline, CDR1 is LNHDA and CDR2 is SQIVND (reference sequence). The CDR3 loop spans 14 amino acids. V was pared by 9 bases and J by 4 bases, with 8 bases of the junction left unmatched. The CDR3 bases are TGTGCCAGCCGAGAGACAGGGGGCAGAGAGACCCAGTACTTC. It encodes CASRETGGRETQYF. Full variable domain (missing parts from reference TRBV19 and TRBJ2-5): DGGITQSPKYLFRKEGQNVTLSCEQNLNHDAMYWYRQDPGQGLRLIYYSQIVNDFQKGDIAEGYSVSREKKESFPLTVTSAQKNPTAFYLCASRETGGRETQYFGPGTRLLVL.